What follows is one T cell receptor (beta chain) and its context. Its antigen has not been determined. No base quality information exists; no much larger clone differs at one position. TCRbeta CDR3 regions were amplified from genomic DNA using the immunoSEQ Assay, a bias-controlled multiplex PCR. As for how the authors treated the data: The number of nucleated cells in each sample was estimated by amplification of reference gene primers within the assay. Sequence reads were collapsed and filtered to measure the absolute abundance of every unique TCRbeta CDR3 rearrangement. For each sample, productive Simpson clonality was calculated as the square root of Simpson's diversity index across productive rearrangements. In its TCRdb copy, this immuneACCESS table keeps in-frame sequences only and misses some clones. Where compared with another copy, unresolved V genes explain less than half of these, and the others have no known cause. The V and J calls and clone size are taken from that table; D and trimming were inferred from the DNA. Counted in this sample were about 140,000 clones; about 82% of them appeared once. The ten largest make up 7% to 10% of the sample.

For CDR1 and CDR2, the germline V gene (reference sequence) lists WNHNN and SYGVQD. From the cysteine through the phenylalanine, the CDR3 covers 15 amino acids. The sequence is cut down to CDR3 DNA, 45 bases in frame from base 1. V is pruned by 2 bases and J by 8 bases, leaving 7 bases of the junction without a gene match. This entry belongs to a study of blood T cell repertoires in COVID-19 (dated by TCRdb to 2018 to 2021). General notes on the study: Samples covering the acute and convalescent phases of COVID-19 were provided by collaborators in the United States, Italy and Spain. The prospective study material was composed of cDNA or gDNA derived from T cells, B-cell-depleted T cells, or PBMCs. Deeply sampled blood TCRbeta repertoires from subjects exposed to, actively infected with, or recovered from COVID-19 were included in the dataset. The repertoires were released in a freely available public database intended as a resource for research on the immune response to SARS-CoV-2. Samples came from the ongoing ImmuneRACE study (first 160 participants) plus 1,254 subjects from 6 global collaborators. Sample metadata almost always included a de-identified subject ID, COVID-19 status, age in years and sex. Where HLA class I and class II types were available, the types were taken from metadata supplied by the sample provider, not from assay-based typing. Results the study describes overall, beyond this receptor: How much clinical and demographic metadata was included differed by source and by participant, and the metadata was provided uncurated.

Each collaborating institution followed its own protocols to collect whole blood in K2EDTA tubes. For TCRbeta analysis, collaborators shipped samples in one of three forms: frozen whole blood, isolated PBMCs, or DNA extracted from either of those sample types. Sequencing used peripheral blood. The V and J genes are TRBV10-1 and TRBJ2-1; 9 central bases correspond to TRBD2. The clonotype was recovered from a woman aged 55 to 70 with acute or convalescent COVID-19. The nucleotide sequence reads TGCGCCAGCAGTGAGATCGGCGGGGGGGCCGATGAGCAGTTCTTC. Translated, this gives CASSEIGGGADEQFF.